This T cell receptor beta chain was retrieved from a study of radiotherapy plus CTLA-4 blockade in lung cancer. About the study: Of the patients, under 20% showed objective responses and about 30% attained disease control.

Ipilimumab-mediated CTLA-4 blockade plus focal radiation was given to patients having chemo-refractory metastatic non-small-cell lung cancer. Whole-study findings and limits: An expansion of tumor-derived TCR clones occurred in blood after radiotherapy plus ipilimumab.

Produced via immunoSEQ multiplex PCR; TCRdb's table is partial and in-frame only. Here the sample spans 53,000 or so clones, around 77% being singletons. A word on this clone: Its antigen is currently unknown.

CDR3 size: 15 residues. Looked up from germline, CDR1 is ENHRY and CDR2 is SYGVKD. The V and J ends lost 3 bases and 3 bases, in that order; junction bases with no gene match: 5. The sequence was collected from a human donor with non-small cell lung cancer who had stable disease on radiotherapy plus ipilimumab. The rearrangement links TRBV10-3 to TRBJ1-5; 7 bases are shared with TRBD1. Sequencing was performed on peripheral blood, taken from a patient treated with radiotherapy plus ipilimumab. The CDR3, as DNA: TGTGCCATCAGTGATTCTACAGGGGCCAATCAGCCCCAGCATTTT. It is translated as CAISDSTGANQPQHF.